This entry lists 21 T cell receptor beta chains sequenced from one sample in a study of human T cells and chemical hapten exposure. TCRdb used MiXCR to reprocess the RACE reads, holding one entry per CDR3 protein. In the table there are roughly 74,000 distinct CDR3 sequences, approximately 35% of which are singletons. Noted time point: patch test 1, 2 weeks after DPC sensitization. The treatment here: therapeutic diphenylcyclopropenone sensitization with weekly scalp DPC. The sequencing here drew on whole blood, taken in connection with sensitization to the hapten diphenylcyclopropenone (DPC). The receptors originated from a man aged 35 to 55 with alopecia areata. Some clones in this sample may be carry-over from other donors' samples.

The V gene is TRBV20-1, the J gene TRBJ2-2; possibly TRBD2 for D (6 bases). Trimming cost V 2 bases and J 2 bases, with 12 bases left between them. The CDR3 sequence is 15 residues long. Germline assignment: CDR1 DFQATT and CDR2 SNEGSKA (reference sequence). The CDR3 protein is CSARIAGLNTGELFF. CDR3 bases: TGCAGTGCTAGAATAGCAGGACTAAACACCGGGGAGCTGTTTTTT.

V usage is TRBV11-2 and J usage is TRBJ2-2; D ambiguous. V was shortened by 5 bases and J by 7 bases, with 11 bases between the two germline ends. The germline V gene has CDR1 SGHAT and CDR2 FQNNGV. The CDR3 totals 13 residues. The CDR3 bases are TGTGCCAGCAGCGGTGCGGCCCTCGGGGAGCTGTTTTTT. It yields the protein CASSGAALGELFF.

As for this clonotype: One base away lies a much larger clone, so this may be a sequencing read error. The J gene is TRBJ2-3, the V gene TRBV3-1; D tentatively reads TRBD1 or TRBD2 (5 bases each). Looked up from germline, CDR1 is LGHDT and CDR2 is YNNKEL (reference sequence). Trimming cost V 5 bases and J 0 bases, with 9 bases left between them. The CDR3 spans 14 residues. The CDR3 nucleotides are TGTGCCAGCAGCTACTGGGGGAGCACAGATACGCAGTATTTT. This gives the protein CASSYWGSTDTQYF.

This sequence joins TRBV6-5 and TRBJ1-4; D is perhaps TRBD1 (6 bases). This CDR3 contains 14 residues. V was clipped by 2 bases and J by 8 bases, with 12 bases between them. Germline V gene sequence: CDR1 MNHEY, CDR2 SVGAGI. CDR3 sequence: CASSYGSQGEKLFF. DNA for the CDR3: TGTGCCAGCAGTTACGGGTCTCAGGGGGAAAAACTGTTTTTT.

This clonotype turned up a few times. This rearrangement joins TRBV7-9 to TRBJ2-3; the D is unclear. The germline V gene encodes CDR1 SEHNR and CDR2 FQNEAQ (reference sequence). V was cut by 2 bases and J by 8 bases, with 11 bases left in between. The CDR3 sequence is 13 residues long. The CDR3, as DNA: TGTGCCAGCAGCTTAAACCCCCCGAGTACGCAGTATTTT. This sequence encodes CASSLNPPSTQYF.

This clonotype has ten or more counts. This rearrangement joins TRBV5-1 to TRBJ2-3, with D perhaps given as TRBD1 or TRBD2 (5 bases each). Trimming pared 0 bases from V and 2 bases from J, leaving 13 bases between. The CDR3 runs to 16 residues. The germline CDR1 and CDR2 sequences are SGHRS and YFSETQ. The CDR3 sequence is CASSLAGAGDTDTQYF. The DNA for the CDR3 is TGCGCCAGCAGCTTGGCCGGGGCAGGAGACACAGATACGCAGTATTTT.

The V gene is TRBV11-2, the J gene TRBJ1-4; a weak D match, TRBD1 (5 bases). Germline loops: CDR1 SGHAT, CDR2 FQNNGV. Deletions cut 1 base from V and 0 bases from J, with 9 bases between. CDR3 size: 16 residues. The CDR3, as DNA: TGTGCCAGCAGCTTAGGAGGGGTTGCAACTAATGAAAAACTGTTTTTT. Translated: CASSLGGVATNEKLFF.

This rearrangement joins TRBV27 to TRBJ2-7, with TRBD2 identical over 7 bases. J was trimmed by 10 bases and V by 0 bases; bases with no gene match: 9. CDR3 length equals 14 residues. Germline V gives CDR1 MNHEY, CDR2 SMNVEV (reference sequence). CDR3 sequence: CASSLSERGAEQYF. The CDR3 DNA follows: TGTGCCAGCAGTTTATCGGAGCGGGGAGCGGAACAGTACTTC.

This clonotype was detected only a few times. The chain carries TRBV2 and TRBJ2-4; TRBD2 matches 8 bases. The junction had 2 bases not matched to a gene; V was cut back by 1 base and J by 0 bases. This CDR3 is built from 16 residues. The germline CDR1 and CDR2 sequences are SNHLY and FYNNEI. The CDR3 spells CASSEGLAGAKNIQYF. The DNA of the CDR3 is TGTGCCAGCAGTGAAGGGCTAGCGGGAGCCAAAAACATTCAGTACTTC.

V usage is TRBV6-5 and J usage is TRBJ2-4; D call uncertain. Trimming removed 6 bases at V and 7 bases at J, with 16 bases between. The CDR3 extends over 14 amino acids. Germline V gene lookup returns CDR1 MNHEY and CDR2 SVGAGI. The CDR3 bases are TGTGCCAGCAGCCCCTCCGGGCGCTTGAACATTCAGTACTTC. Protein sequence: CASSPSGRLNIQYF.

The chain has TRBV12-3 or TRBV12-4 and TRBJ2-3, with TRBD1 matching 11 bases. Trimming took 4 bases from V and 5 from J; bases not matched to a gene: 5. This CDR3 spans 15 amino acids. In DNA, the CDR3 is TGTGCCAGCAGTTCGAGCGGGACAGGGGGAGATACGCAGTATTTT. This gives the protein CASSSSGTGGDTQYF.

The V gene is TRBV7-2, the J gene TRBJ1-1; 7 bases align to TRBD1. CDR1 and CDR2 (germline): SGHTA, FQGNSA. Trimming cost V 4 bases and J 0 bases; bases outside gene matches: 8. The CDR3 has 16 amino acids. The CDR3 reads CASSSVAGQMNTEAFF. The CDR3 nucleotides are TGTGCCAGCAGCTCCGTGGCGGGACAGATGAACACTGAAGCTTTCTTT.

This clonotype was seen just once. The V gene is TRBV7-9, the J gene TRBJ2-7; no firm D call. The CDR3 has 14 amino acids. Trimming removed 4 bases from V and 0 bases from J, with 10 bases in between. Germline V gives CDR1 SEHNR, CDR2 FQNEAQ (reference sequence). This chain's CDR3 is CASSYYASSYEQYF. Here the CDR3 DNA reads TGTGCCAGCAGCTATTACGCCAGCTCCTACGAGCAGTACTTC.

The CDR3 DNA follows: TGTGCCAGCAGTGAACCGGGACTAGCGGAATACAATGAGCAGTTCTTC. Its protein is CASSEPGLAEYNEQFF. The rearrangement links TRBV12-3 or TRBV12-4 to TRBJ2-1; TRBD2 matches at 11 bases. This CDR3 is 16 amino acids long. V lost 5 bases, J lost 4 bases, and 7 bases stayed unmatched.

This clonotype has at least ten counts. V usage is TRBV20-1 and J usage is TRBJ2-7, with D tentatively TRBD1 or TRBD2 (5 bases each). Germline assignment: CDR1 DFQATT and CDR2 SNEGSKA (reference sequence). CDR3 length: 15 amino acids. The ends were cut back, 0 bases at V and 6 bases at J, with 18 bases in the middle. The CDR3 sequence: CSAREPWGREGEQYF. The CDR3 DNA reads as TGCAGTGCTAGAGAACCCTGGGGGAGAGAAGGCGAGCAGTACTTC.

V and J are TRBV12-3 or TRBV12-4 and TRBJ2-1; possibly TRBD2 for D (6 bases). V was shortened by 6 bases and J by 4 bases, with 10 bases between the two germline ends. The CDR3 is 13 residues long. Here the CDR3 DNA reads TGTGCCAGCAGAGGGACTCCTTACAATGAGCAGTTCTTC. Translated: CASRGTPYNEQFF.

In this sample, this clonotype is medium-sized (0.01 to 0.1%). The chain uses TRBV20-1 and TRBJ2-1; 13 bases are shared with TRBD2. Losses at the gene ends were 1 base for V and 10 bases for J; bases not matched to a gene: 7. This CDR3 has 15 residues. Germline V gene lookup returns CDR1 DFQATT and CDR2 SNEGSKA (reference sequence). The CDR3 bases are TGCAGTGCTAGAGCCCCGACTAGCGGGGGGCCGGAGCAGTTCTTC. Its translation is CSARAPTSGGPEQFF.

The V call is TRBV28, the J call TRBJ1-3; D is perhaps TRBD1 (5 bases). The CDR3 runs 18 residues. Between the trimmed V and J ends, which lost 6 bases and 1 base, there was a span of 22 bases. Germline V lookup: CDR1 MDHEN, CDR2 SYDVKM. CDR3 region: CASRFRAGLGGSGNTIYF. The DNA of the CDR3 is TGTGCCAGCAGGTTTAGAGCGGGTCTTGGGGGGTCTGGAAACACCATATATTTT.

The chain couples TRBV20-1 to TRBJ2-7; D remains unclear. V lost 3 bases and J 3 bases, leaving 12 bases between the germline ends. The CDR3 is 13 amino acids. CDR1 and CDR2 from the germline V gene are DFQATT and SNEGSKA (reference sequence). The CDR3 region is CSASSNRNYEQYF. Here the CDR3 DNA reads TGCAGTGCTAGTTCGAACAGAAACTACGAGCAGTACTTC.

The CDR3 DNA sequence: TGTGCCAGCAGTCGAACCGGGACTCCCCCCAATCAGCCCCAGCATTTT. Its translation: CASSRTGTPPNQPQHF. The rearrangement uses TRBV5-5 and TRBJ1-5, with D possibly TRBD1 on 5 matching bases. This CDR3 has 16 residues. Trimming took off 5 bases at V and 3 bases at J, with 18 bases between the two ends. CDR1 and CDR2 (germline): SGHKS, YYEKEE (reference sequence).

This clonotype was recorded only once. The chain joins TRBV12-3 or TRBV12-4 to TRBJ2-3; TRBD2 might be the D (6 bases). V was cut by 0 bases and J by 3 bases, with 19 bases left in between. CDR3 length equals 18 residues. Here the CDR3 reads CASSLAGVAGLWTDTQYF. DNA for the CDR3: TGTGCCAGCAGTTTAGCGGGTGTGGCGGGATTGTGGACAGATACGCAGTATTTT.